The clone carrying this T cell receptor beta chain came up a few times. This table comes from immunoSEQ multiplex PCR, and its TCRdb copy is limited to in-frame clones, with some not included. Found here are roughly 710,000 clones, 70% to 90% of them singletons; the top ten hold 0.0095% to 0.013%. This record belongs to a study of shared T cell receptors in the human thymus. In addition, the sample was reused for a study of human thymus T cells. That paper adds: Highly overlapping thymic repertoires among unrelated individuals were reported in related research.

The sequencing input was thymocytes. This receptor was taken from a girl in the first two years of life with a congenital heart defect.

This CDR3 reads CAIGGNSPLHF. The CDR3 DNA sequence: TGTGCCATCGGGGGGAATTCACCCCTCCACTTT. The J gene is TRBJ1-6, the V gene TRBV10-3; D possibly corresponds to TRBD1 (5 bases). Germline CDR1 is ENHRY and CDR2 is SYGVKD. The CDR3 consists of 11 residues. The ends were cut back, 8 bases at V and 7 bases at J, with 6 bases in the middle.